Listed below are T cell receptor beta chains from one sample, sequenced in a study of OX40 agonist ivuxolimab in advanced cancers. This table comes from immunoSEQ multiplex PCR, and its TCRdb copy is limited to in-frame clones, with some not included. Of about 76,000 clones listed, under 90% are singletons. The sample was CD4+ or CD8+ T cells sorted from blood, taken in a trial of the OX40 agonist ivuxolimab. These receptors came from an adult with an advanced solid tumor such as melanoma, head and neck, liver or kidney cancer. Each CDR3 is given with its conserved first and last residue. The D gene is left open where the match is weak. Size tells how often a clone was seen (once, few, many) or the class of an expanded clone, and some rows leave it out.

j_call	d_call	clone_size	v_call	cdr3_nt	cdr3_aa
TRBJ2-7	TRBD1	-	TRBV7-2	TGTGCCAGCAGCGTGGGGACAGGCTACGAGCAGTACTTC	CASSVGTGYEQYF
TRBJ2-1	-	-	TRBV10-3	TGTGCCATCAGTGACGTAGGGGCATCAAACTTCTACAATGAGCAGTTCTTC	CAISDVGASNFYNEQFF
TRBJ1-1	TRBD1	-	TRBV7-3	TGTGCCAGCAGCTTAGCACCGGGACAGGGTGGGACTGAAGCTTTCTTT	CASSLAPGQGGTEAFF
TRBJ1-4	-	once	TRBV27	TGTGCCAGCAGTCTGGGTCGGACACATAATGAAAAACTGTTTTTT	CASSLGRTHNEKLFF
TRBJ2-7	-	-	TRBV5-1	TGCGCCAGCAGCTTCGGGGGGCCTACCGCCGAGCAGTACTTC	CASSFGGPTAEQYF
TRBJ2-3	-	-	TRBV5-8	TGTGCCAGCAGCTTGGCAGGGACAGATACGCAGTATTTT	CASSLAGTDTQYF
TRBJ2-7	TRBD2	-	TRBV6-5	TGTGCCAGCAGTACCGGGACTAAGACGTACGAGCAGTACTTC	CASSTGTKTYEQYF
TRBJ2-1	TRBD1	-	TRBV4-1	TGCGCCAGCAGCCAAAGGACAGGGCCCGATGAGCAGTTCTTC	CASSQRTGPDEQFF
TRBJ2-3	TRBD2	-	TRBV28	TGTGCCAGCAGTCCAGGACTAGCGGGAGGGGTAGATACGCAGTATTTT	CASSPGLAGGVDTQYF
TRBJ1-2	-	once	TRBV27	TGTGCCAGCAGTCGGACCCATGGGAATGGCTACACCTTC	CASSRTHGNGYTF
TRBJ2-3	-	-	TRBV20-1	TGCAGTGCGGTATACACAGATACGCAGTATTTT	CSAVYTDTQYF
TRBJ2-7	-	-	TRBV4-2	TGTGCCAGCAGCCCCCTCAAGGGGGGTTACCCCTACGAGCAGTACTTC	CASSPLKGGYPYEQYF
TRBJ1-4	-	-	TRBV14	TGTGCCAGCAGCCGGGGGCCTAATGAAAAACTGTTTTTT	CASSRGPNEKLFF
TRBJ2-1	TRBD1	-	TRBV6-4	TGTGCCAGCCAGGGGGCACACAATGAGCAGTTCTTC	CASQGAHNEQFF
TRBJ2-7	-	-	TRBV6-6	TGTGCCAGCAGTTACTCTACCGGGACGGACTCCTACGAGCAGTACTTC	CASSYSTGTDSYEQYF
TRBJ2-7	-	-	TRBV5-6	TGTGCCAGCAGTGAACGGGGGAGCTCCTACGAGCAGTACTTC	CASSERGSSYEQYF
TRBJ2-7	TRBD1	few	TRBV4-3	TGCGCCAGCAGTTACGGGACAGGGTCCTCCTACGAGCAGTACTTC	CASSYGTGSSYEQYF
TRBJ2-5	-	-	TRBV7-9	TGTGCCAGCAGCCCTCAGGCAGGGAAGGATTCTCCCGAAGAGACCCAGTACTTC	CASSPQAGKDSPEETQYF
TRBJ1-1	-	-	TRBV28	TGTGCCAGCAGTTCGGGGTGGGGTGAAGCTTTCTTT	CASSSGWGEAFF
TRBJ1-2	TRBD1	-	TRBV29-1	TGCAGCGTTGAAAGGGACAGGGGGTATGGCTACACCTTC	CSVERDRGYGYTF
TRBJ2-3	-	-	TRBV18	TGTGCCAGCTCAAAGGGACGAGATACGCAGTATTTT	CASSKGRDTQYF
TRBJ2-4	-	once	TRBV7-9	TGTGCCAGCAGCCCTATTCTGGGGGGAAAACAGTACTTC	CASSPILGGKQYF
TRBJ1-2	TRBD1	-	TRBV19	TGTGCCAGTAGAAGCGGGACAGGGGACTATGGCTACACCTTC	CASRSGTGDYGYTF
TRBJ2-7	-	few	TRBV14	TGTGCCAGCAGCGCCAGCGTCAAACAGGCGAATGCCTACGAGCAGTACTTC	CASSASVKQANAYEQYF
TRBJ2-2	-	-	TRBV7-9	TGTGCCAGCAGCTTACAAGGCAGGGTAGGCGCCGGGGAGCTGTTTTTT	CASSLQGRVGAGELFF
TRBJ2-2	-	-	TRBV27	TGTGCCAGCAGTTTATCGCTGGAGACCGGGGAGCTGTTTTTT	CASSLSLETGELFF
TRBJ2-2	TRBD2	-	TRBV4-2	TGTGCCAGCAGCCAAGGTCGACTGCGGGGGGGGAACACCGGGGAGCTGTTTTTT	CASSQGRLRGGNTGELFF
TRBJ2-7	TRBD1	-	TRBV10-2	TGCGCCAGCAGTGATACAGGGGGCCTTCTCGACGAGCAGTACTTC	CASSDTGGLLDEQYF
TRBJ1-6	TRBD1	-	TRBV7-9	TGTGCCAGCAGCTTAGGACAGGGGCTCCCAGATAATTCACCCCTCCACTTT	CASSLGQGLPDNSPLHF